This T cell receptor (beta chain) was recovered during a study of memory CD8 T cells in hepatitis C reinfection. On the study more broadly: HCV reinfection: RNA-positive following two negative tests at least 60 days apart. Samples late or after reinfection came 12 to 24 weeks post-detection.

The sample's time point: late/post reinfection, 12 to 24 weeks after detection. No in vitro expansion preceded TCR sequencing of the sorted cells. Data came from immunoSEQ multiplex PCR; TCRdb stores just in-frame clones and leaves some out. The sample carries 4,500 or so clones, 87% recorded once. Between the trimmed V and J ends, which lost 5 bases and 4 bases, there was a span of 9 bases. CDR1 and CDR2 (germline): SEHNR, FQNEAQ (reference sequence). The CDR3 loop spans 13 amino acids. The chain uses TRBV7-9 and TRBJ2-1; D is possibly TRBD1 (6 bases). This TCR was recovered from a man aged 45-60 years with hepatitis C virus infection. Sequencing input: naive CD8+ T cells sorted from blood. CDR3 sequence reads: CASSRDNYNEQFF. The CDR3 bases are TGTGCCAGCAGCAGGGACAATTACAATGAGCAGTTCTTC.